The next 7 T cell receptor beta chains were all read from a single sample in a study of shared clonotypes between healthy human individuals. Data came from immunoSEQ multiplex PCR; TCRdb stores just in-frame clones and leaves some out. The sample holds about half a million clones, over 70% seen once. The sample taken for sequencing was PBMCs. Receptor source: a woman aged 40 to 50 in good health. Some clones in this sample may be carry-over from other donors' samples.

The gene calls are TRBV7-2 and TRBJ2-3; 12 positions match TRBD2. The V gene end was trimmed by 5 bases and the J gene end by 5 bases; junction bases not matched to a gene: 5. The CDR3 has 15 residues. Per the germline V gene, CDR1 is SGHTA and CDR2 is FQGNSA. The CDR3 bases are TGTGCCAGCAGCGCTAGCGGGAGGGGTTTAGATACGCAGTATTTT. Translated: CASSASGRGLDTQYF.

This clone was seen only a few times. The chain has TRBV29-1 and TRBJ1-1; 8 positions agree with TRBD1. Germline-derived CDR1 and CDR2 are SQVTM and ANQGSEA. The CDR3 covers 12 residues. V trimming: 4 bases; J trimming: 5 bases; junction bases outside the gene matches: 3. The CDR3 is CSVAGGETEAFF. The DNA for the CDR3 is TGCAGCGTTGCAGGGGGCGAAACTGAAGCTTTCTTT.

Concerning this clone: A far larger clone is one nucleotide away, so this likely arose from a read error. This chain joins TRBV15 and TRBJ1-2; 9 nucleotides line up with TRBD1. The germline V gene encodes CDR1 LNHNV and CDR2 YYDKDF (reference sequence). Unmatched junction bases numbered 11, after V lost 0 bases and J lost 9 bases. CDR3 size: 16 residues. The DNA for the CDR3 is TGTGCCACCAGCAGAGATCTTAGGACAGGGGATAATTGCTACACCTTC. Its translation is CATSRDLRTGDNCYTF.

The CDR3: CAITEGALSPNFGYTF. The CDR3 DNA is TGTGCCATCACAGAGGGGGCGCTTAGCCCTAATTTTGGCTACACCTTC. This chain joins TRBV28 and TRBJ1-2, with 7 bases fitting TRBD1. The CDR3 consists of 16 residues. After removal of 10 bases from V and 7 bases from J, the junction contained 21 bases not matched to a gene. Germline loops: CDR1 MDHEN, CDR2 SYDVKM.

This chain links TRBV2 with TRBJ2-1, with 11 nucleotides matching TRBD2. The V gene end was trimmed by 7 bases and the J gene end by 8 bases; junction bases not matched to a gene: 22. From germline, CDR1 is SNHLY and CDR2 FYNNEI. This CDR3 has 19 residues. The CDR3 DNA sequence: TGTGCCAGCACACTAAGAACTAGCGGGAGTCAGGGTCCCAGGTATGAGCAGTTCTTC. Translated, it gives CASTLRTSGSQGPRYEQFF. Based on the CDR3 plus reference TRBV2 and TRBJ2-1, the full variable domain is EPEVTQTPSHQVTQMGQEVILRCVPISNHLYFYWYRQILGQKVEFLVSFYNNEISEKSEIFDDQFSVERPDGSNFTLKIRSTKLEDSAMYFCASTLRTSGSQGPRYEQFFGPGTRLTVL.

The chain is built from TRBV7-6 and TRBJ2-5, with D perhaps being TRBD1 or TRBD2 (5 bases each). V lost 3 bases and J lost 1, with 9 bases in between. CDR1 is SGHVS, CDR2 FNYEAQ, per germline. CDR3 length: 14 residues. CDR3 sequence (DNA): TGTGCCAGCAGCTTTTCCGGGGCCCAAGAGACCCAGTACTTC. It codes for CASSFSGAQETQYF.

The chain joins TRBV10-1 to TRBJ2-7; D is unclear. CDR3 size: 15 residues. The germline CDR1 and CDR2 sequences are WNHNN and SYGVQD (reference sequence). V lost 2 bases and J lost 3, with 14 bases in between. This CDR3 reads CASSESPMGNYEQYF. The CDR3, as DNA: TGCGCCAGCAGTGAGAGCCCTATGGGGAACTACGAGCAGTACTTC.